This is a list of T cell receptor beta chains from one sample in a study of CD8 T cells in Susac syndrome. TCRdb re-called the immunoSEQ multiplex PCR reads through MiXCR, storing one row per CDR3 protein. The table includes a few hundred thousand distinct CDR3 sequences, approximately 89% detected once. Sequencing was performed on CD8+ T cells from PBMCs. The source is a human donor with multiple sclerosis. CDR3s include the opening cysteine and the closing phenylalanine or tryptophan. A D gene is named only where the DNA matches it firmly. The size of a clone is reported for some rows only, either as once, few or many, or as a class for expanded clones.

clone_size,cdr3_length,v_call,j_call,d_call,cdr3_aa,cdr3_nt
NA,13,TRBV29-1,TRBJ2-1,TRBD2,CSHTSGGYNEQFF,TGCAGCCATACTAGCGGGGGGTACAATGAGCAGTTCTTC
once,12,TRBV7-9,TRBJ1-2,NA,CALSTGNYGYTF,TGTGCCTTATCAACAGGGAACTATGGCTACACCTTC
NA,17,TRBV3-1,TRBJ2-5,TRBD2,CASSQVSAGGYPETQYF,TGTGCCAGCAGCCAAGTATCAGCGGGAGGGTATCCGGAGACCCAGTACTTC
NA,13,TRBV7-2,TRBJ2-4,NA,CASSSPAKNIQYF,TGTGCCAGCAGCTCCCCAGCCAAAAACATTCAGTACTTC
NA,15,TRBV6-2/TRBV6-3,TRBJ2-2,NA,CASNQLDRVPGELFF,TGTGCCAGCAACCAACTGGACCGTGTCCCCGGGGAGCTGTTTTTT
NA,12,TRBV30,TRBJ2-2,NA,CAFRENTGELFF,TGTGCCTTCAGGGAAAACACCGGGGAGCTGTTTTTT
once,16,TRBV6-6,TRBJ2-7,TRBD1,CASSLGTGSFSYEQYF,TGTGCCAGCAGTTTGGGGACAGGGTCTTTCTCCTACGAGCAGTACTTC
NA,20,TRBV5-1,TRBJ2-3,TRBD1,CASSFYRDRGTSGGTDTQYF,TGCGCCAGCAGCTTCTACCGGGACAGAGGCACCTCCGGGGGCACAGATACGCAGTATTTT
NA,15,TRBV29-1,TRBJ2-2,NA,CSVEDGPRDTGELFF,TGCAGCGTTGAAGATGGGCCAAGAGACACCGGGGAGCTGTTTTTT
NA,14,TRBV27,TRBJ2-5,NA,CASSLWAGQETQYF,TGTGCCAGCAGTTTATGGGCAGGCCAAGAGACCCAGTACTTC
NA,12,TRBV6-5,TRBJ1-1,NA,CATGDSFTEAFF,TGTGCCACCGGAGACAGTTTCACTGAAGCTTTCTTT
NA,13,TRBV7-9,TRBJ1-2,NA,CASSFQEGYGYTF,TGTGCCAGCAGCTTTCAGGAGGGCTATGGCTACACCTTC
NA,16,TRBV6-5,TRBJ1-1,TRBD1,CASSYSAGDRGTEAFF,TGTGCCAGCAGTTACTCGGCGGGGGACAGGGGCACTGAAGCTTTCTTT